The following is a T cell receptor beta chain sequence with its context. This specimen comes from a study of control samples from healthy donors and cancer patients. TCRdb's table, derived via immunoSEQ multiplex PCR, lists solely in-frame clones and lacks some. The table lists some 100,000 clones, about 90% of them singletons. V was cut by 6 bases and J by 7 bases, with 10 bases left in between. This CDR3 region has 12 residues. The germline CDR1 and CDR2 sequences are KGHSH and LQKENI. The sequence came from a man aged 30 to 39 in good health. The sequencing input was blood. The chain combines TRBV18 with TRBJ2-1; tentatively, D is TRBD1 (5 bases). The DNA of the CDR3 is TGTGCCAGCTCGCTCCAGGGTAATGAGCAGTTCTTC. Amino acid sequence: CASSLQGNEQFF.